A single sample gave rise to the 31 T cell receptor beta chains below, sequenced in a study of blood T cells in healthy people across ages. Through a sample-barcoded 5' primer and a J-beta primer mix, a second PCR was run for roughly 7 to 12 cycles. TCRdb processed the 5' RACE reads anew with MiXCR; each CDR3 protein has one entry. The repertoire has 590,000 or so distinct CDR3 sequences, about 30% of them found once; the top ten carry around 14%. The sequenced sample was blood. The receptors originated from an elderly woman in good health.

In this sample, this clonotype turned up many times. The chain carries TRBV20-1 and TRBJ1-5; a possible D gene is TRBD1 (6 bases). CDR1 is DFQATT and CDR2 is SNEGSKA in the germline V gene (reference sequence). The CDR3 runs 14 residues. V shed 3 bases and J shed 3 bases, with 12 bases lying between them. This chain's CDR3 is CSARGRGYNQPQHF. Written as DNA, the CDR3 is TGCAGTGCTAGGGGCAGGGGTTACAATCAGCCCCAGCATTTT.

The chain is built from TRBV6-1 and TRBJ2-2; D gene ambiguous. Germline V gene sequence: CDR1 MNHNS, CDR2 SASEGT. Trimming removed 1 base from V and 1 base from J, with 10 bases in between. This CDR3 contains 16 residues. The CDR3 DNA follows: TGTGCCAGCAGTGAAGAGGCCTACGAGAACACCGGGGAGCTGTTTTTT. Translated, it gives CASSEEAYENTGELFF.

CDR3 protein: CASSTHNRDRGFF. CDR3 bases: TGTGCCAGCAGCACTCATAACCGGGACAGGGGGTTCTTC. The chain links TRBV7-2 to TRBJ2-1, with 10 positions matching TRBD1. This CDR3 has 13 residues. The germline V gene encodes CDR1 SGHTA and CDR2 FQGNSA. With V trimmed by 5 bases and J by 15 bases, 10 bases remained unmatched. Drawing the rest from reference TRBV7-2 and TRBJ2-1, the complete variable domain is GAGVSQSPSNKVTEKGKDVELRCDPISGHTALYWYRQSLGQGLEFLIYFQGNSAPDKSGLPSDRFSAERTGGSVSTLTIQRTQQEDSAVYLCASSTHNRDRGFFGPGTRLTVL.

In this sample, this clonotype turned up many times. The chain uses TRBV28 and TRBJ2-3, with a possible D match to TRBD2 (7 bases). The germline V and J ends were trimmed by 7 bases and 1 base, with 12 bases remaining between them. The CDR3 has 14 residues. CDR1 is MDHEN and CDR2 is SYDVKM in the germline V gene. The CDR3 DNA follows: TGTGCCAGCAAGGGGGGGCTTGGCACAGATACGCAGTATTTT. The encoded protein is CASKGGLGTDTQYF.

With regard to this clonotype: Possible read error: a much larger clone is one base away. The chain joins TRBV30 to TRBJ2-1; possibly TRBD2 for D (5 bases). Germline values: CDR1 GTSNPN, CDR2 SVGIG (reference sequence). The CDR3 is 12 residues long. In DNA, the CDR3 is TGTGTCTGGAGTGACAATAGGGAAGGAGGGTTCTTC. Protein sequence: CVWSDNREGGFF.

V usage is TRBV6-5 and J usage is TRBJ2-6, with D possibly TRBD2 on 6 matching bases. V lost 11 bases and J lost 4, with 18 bases in between. Germline V gives CDR1 MNHEY, CDR2 SVGAGI. This CDR3 contains 15 residues. CDR3 protein: CAAGRDVGGANVLTF. The CDR3 region has the DNA TGTGCCGCGGGAAGGGACGTAGGGGGGGCCAACGTCCTGACTTTC.

V and J are TRBV5-1 and TRBJ2-5; possibly TRBD2 for D (5 bases). Germline V gives CDR1 SGHRS, CDR2 YFSETQ. The CDR3 loop spans 14 amino acids. Trimming left V 3 bases short and J 5 bases short, with 14 bases between. CDR3 in amino acids: CASSWDSGWETQYF. CDR3 bases: TGCGCCAGCAGCTGGGATTCGGGGTGGGAGACCCAGTACTTC.

Notes on this clonotype: A much larger clone differs by one base, so this may be a read error. The CDR3 DNA sequence: TGTGCCAGCAGTTTAGGGGGAAGTAATTCACCCCGCCACTTT. It yields the protein CASSLGGSNSPRHF. The genes are TRBV12-3 or TRBV12-4 and TRBJ1-6; no clear D gene. CDR3 length equals 14 residues.

This clonotype was picked up one time. An end of the junction differs from the germline gene, which may be a read error. The chain uses TRBV12-3 or TRBV12-4 and TRBJ2-3, with D maybe TRBD2 (6 bases). This CDR3 is built from 15 residues. CDR3 DNA sequence: TGTGCCAGCAGTCCCGAGCGGGTGACGGCAGATGCGCAGTATTTT. Protein product: CASSPERVTADAQYF.

The V call is TRBV28, the J call TRBJ1-4, with 7 bases matching TRBD1. V trimming: 6 bases; J trimming: 5 bases; junction bases outside the gene matches: 6. In germline, CDR1 is MDHEN, CDR2 SYDVKM. The CDR3 covers 14 residues. CDR3 nucleotides: TGTGCCAGCAGCTCAGGGGGAGGAAATGAAAAACTGTTTTTT. Amino acids: CASSSGGGNEKLFF.

Notes on this clonotype: This could be a read error, since a much larger clone is one nucleotide away. The chain employs TRBV7-9 and TRBJ2-1; weak D call: TRBD2 (7 bases). Germline loops: CDR1 SEHNR, CDR2 FQNEAQ (reference sequence). The CDR3 has 15 amino acids. CDR3 protein: CASSLAGRGGNGQFF. The CDR3 nucleotides read TGTGCCAGCAGCTTAGCCGGAAGGGGGGGCAATGGGCAGTTCTTC.

This sequence joins TRBV2 and TRBJ2-7; D tentatively fits TRBD1 or TRBD2 (5 bases each). Germline V gene sequence: CDR1 SNHLY, CDR2 FYNNEI. Between the trimmed V and J ends, which lost 3 bases and 4 bases, there was a span of 25 bases. This CDR3 has 18 amino acids. CDR3 DNA: TGTGCCAGCAGTGACGCGCTTCATAGGGACGTCGGGTTGTACGAGCAGTACTTC. This codes for CASSDALHRDVGLYEQYF. The full variable domain, in which reference TRBV2 and TRBJ2-7 provide the parts outside the CDR3, is EPEVTQTPSHQVTQMGQEVILRCVPISNHLYFYWYRQILGQKVEFLVSFYNNEISEKSEIFDDQFSVERPDGSNFTLKIRSTKLEDSAMYFCASSDALHRDVGLYEQYFGPGTRLTVT.

This chain links TRBV20-1 with TRBJ2-4, with D unclear. The last part of the DNA fits TRBJ2-7 better; the J call may be wrong. This CDR3 is built from 13 residues. Germline V gives CDR1 DFQATT, CDR2 SNEGSKA (reference sequence). CDR3 bases: TGCAGTGCTAGAGATAACGATAACTACGAGCAGTACTTC. It specifies CSARDNDNYEQYF.

The table lists this clonotype with many counts. This chain connects TRBV7-8 to TRBJ2-7; D gene unclear. V lost 5 bases and J lost 1, with 12 bases in between. This CDR3 spans 14 amino acids. The germline V gene encodes CDR1 SGHVS and CDR2 FQNEAQ. In DNA, the CDR3 is TGTGCCAGCAGCCGGTCGGACGGATCCTACGAGCAGTACTTC. Translation gives CASSRSDGSYEQYF.

This clonotype showed up just a few times. The chain links TRBV13 to TRBJ1-5; D is undetermined. The CDR3 is made up of 14 amino acids. Germline values: CDR1 PRHDT, CDR2 FYEKMQ (reference sequence). V was cut by 4 bases and J by 2 bases, with 9 bases left in between. CDR3 region: CASSSRWGNQPQHF. Here the CDR3 DNA reads TGTGCCAGCAGCTCGCGATGGGGCAATCAGCCCCAGCATTTT. The whole variable domain, filled in from reference TRBV13 and TRBJ1-5, reads AAGVIQSPRHLIKEKRETATLKCYPIPRHDTVYWYQQGPGQDPQFLISFYEKMQSDKGSIPDRFSAQQFSDYHSELNMSSLELGDSALYFCASSSRWGNQPQHFGDGTRLSIL.

This clonotype was counted ten times or more. V usage is TRBV28 and J usage is TRBJ1-5; the D gene is possibly TRBD1 (6 bases). This CDR3 is 14 amino acids long. Trimming removed 5 bases at V and 6 bases at J, with 14 bases between. Germline CDR1 MDHEN, CDR2 SYDVKM. CDR3 residues: CASSLNGQFQPQHF. Here the CDR3 DNA reads TGTGCCAGCAGTCTCAACGGACAGTTTCAGCCCCAGCATTTT.

A remark on this clonotype: It may be a read error: a sequence one base away is much more abundant. The chain carries TRBV6-2 or TRBV6-3 and TRBJ1-1; D unresolved. CDR1 and CDR2 from the germline V gene are MNHEY and SVGEGT. CDR3 length: 12 residues. The CDR3 spells CAGSYDTRMAFF. CDR3 nucleotide sequence: TGTGCCGGCAGTTACGATACAAGGATGGCTTTCTTT.

The V call is TRBV3-1, the J call TRBJ1-1, with TRBD1 matching over 9 bases. The junction had 9 bases not matched to a gene; V was cut back by 3 bases and J by 1 base. Germline V gene data show CDR1 as LGHDT and CDR2 as YNNKEL (reference sequence). The CDR3 consists of 17 residues. The CDR3 is CASSQDRGLPRNTEAFF. The CDR3 DNA follows: TGTGCCAGCAGCCAGGACAGGGGCCTTCCCAGGAACACTGAAGCTTTCTTT.

The rearrangement uses TRBV20-1 and TRBJ2-5; 14 bases fit TRBD2. The V and J ends lost 4 bases and 11 bases, in that order; junction bases with no gene match: 9. The CDR3 totals 14 residues. The V gene's germline CDR1 is DFQATT and CDR2 SNEGSKA (reference sequence). CDR3 sequence: CSATGLAGETEQYF. CDR3 sequence (DNA): TGCAGTGCTACGGGACTAGCGGGAGAAACTGAGCAGTACTTC.

J is TRBJ2-5 and V is TRBV29-1, with D possibly TRBD1 on 5 matching bases. V dropped 7 bases and J dropped 0 bases, with 9 bases sitting between them. The CDR3 length is 12 residues. CDR1 and CDR2 (germline): SQVTM, ANQGSEA. The CDR3 DNA is TGCAGCGGACAGATCTACCAAGAGACCCAGTACTTC. Residues: CSGQIYQETQYF.

This clonotype was observed many times. The V call is TRBV20-1, the J call TRBJ2-7; D uncertain. V lost 5 bases and J lost 1, with 9 bases in between. CDR1 and CDR2 (germline): DFQATT, SNEGSKA (reference sequence). This CDR3 has 12 amino acids. CDR3 sequence reads: CSAGKPSYEQYF. For the CDR3, the DNA is TGCAGTGCTGGAAAGCCGTCCTACGAGCAGTACTTC.

This clonotype was picked up many times. This chain links TRBV2 with TRBJ1-6; 7 positions agree with TRBD1. CDR3 length: 16 residues. Looked up from germline, CDR1 is SNHLY and CDR2 is FYNNEI. Trimming removed 3 bases from V and 3 bases from J; junction bases left unmatched: 5. CDR3 coding DNA: TGTGCCAGCAGTGACGACAGGGTTTACTATAATTCACCCCTCCACTTT. This translates into CASSDDRVYYNSPLHF. The full variable domain, its missing parts supplied by reference TRBV2 and TRBJ1-6, is EPEVTQTPSHQVTQMGQEVILRCVPISNHLYFYWYRQILGQKVEFLVSFYNNEISEKSEIFDDQFSVERPDGSNFTLKIRSTKLEDSAMYFCASSDDRVYYNSPLHFGNGTRLTVT.

This clonotype was seen repeatedly, ten times or more. At one end, the junction sequence differs from germline, possibly due to a read error. The CDR3 loop is CASSPRAGGETQYF. CDR3 sequence (DNA): TGCGCCAGCAGCCCCCGGGCAGGGGGAGAGACCCAGTACTTC. The chain combines TRBV19 with TRBJ2-5; 7 bases match TRBD1. Per germline, CDR1 LNHDA and CDR2 SQIVND (reference sequence). The CDR3 totals 14 residues. Together with reference TRBV19 and TRBJ2-5, the CDR3 gives the full variable domain: DGGITQSPKYLFRKEGQNVTLSCEQNLNHDAMYWYRQDPGQGLRLIYYSQIVNDFQKGDIAEGYSVSREKKESFPLTVTSAQKNPTAFYLCASSPRAGGETQYFGPGTRLLVL.

The sample holds many counts of this clonotype. The gene calls are TRBV6-6 and TRBJ1-4; 9 nucleotides match TRBD1. The CDR3 totals 15 residues. Germline V CDR1 and CDR2: MNHNY, SVGAGI (reference sequence). J gave up 8 bases and V 8 bases, and 12 bases lay outside the gene matches. CDR3: CASARWGQGGEKLFF. The CDR3, as DNA: TGTGCCAGCGCCCGTTGGGGACAGGGAGGCGAAAAACTGTTTTTT.

The J gene is TRBJ2-7, the V gene TRBV20-1; the D gene is possibly TRBD2 (5 bases). The germline CDR1 and CDR2 sequences are DFQATT and SNEGSKA (reference sequence). CDR3 length: 16 residues. Trimming pared 7 bases from V and 0 bases from J, leaving 22 bases between. The CDR3: CSGQHSLLGSSYEQYF. CDR3 DNA sequence: TGCAGTGGTCAGCACAGTCTCCTTGGGAGCTCCTACGAGCAGTACTTC.

With regard to this clonotype: A much larger clone sits a single nucleotide away, making a read error possible. The chain carries TRBV4-1 and TRBJ2-1, with a weak D call TRBD2 (5 bases). The CDR3 sequence is 14 residues long. V lost 3 bases to trimming and J lost 9 bases, with 15 bases between them. Germline V gene sequence: CDR1 MGHRA, CDR2 YSYEKL. The DNA of the CDR3 is TGCGCCAGCAGCCATGAGGGCAGTCCAAGTGAGCAGTTCTTC. Its protein is CASSHEGSPSEQFF.

This clonotype was counted many times. This sequence joins TRBV7-2 and TRBJ1-4; 12 bases agree with TRBD1. CDR3 length: 15 residues. J lost 9 bases, V lost 3 bases, and 5 bases had no gene match. CDR1 SGHTA and CDR2 FQGNSA come from the germline V gene. The DNA of the CDR3 is TGTGCCAGCAGCTTTTCCGGGACAGGGGGCAAAAAACTGTTTTTT. Its protein is CASSFSGTGGKKLFF.

This clonotype was picked up a small number of times. Since a much larger clone is just one base distant, this may be a read error. This rearrangement joins TRBV12-3 or TRBV12-4 to TRBJ2-5, with TRBD1 identical over 9 bases. This CDR3 comprises 15 residues. With 5 bases clipped from V and 11 bases from J, the junction kept 15 bases outside the gene matches. CDR3: CASSPRPGQGNEQYF. The CDR3 DNA reads as TGTGCCAGCAGTCCGCGTCCGGGACAGGGAAATGAGCAGTACTTC.

There are many counts of this clonotype. V gene TRBV5-5 combines with J gene TRBJ2-3; TRBD2 might be the D (5 bases). The CDR3 covers 14 residues. The germline V gene encodes CDR1 SGHKS and CDR2 YYEKEE (reference sequence). The V end was cut by 0 bases, the J end by 6 bases, with 11 bases between. DNA for the CDR3: TGTGCCAGCAGCTTGGAGGCTCCGGGGGATACGCAGTATTTT. Encoded protein: CASSLEAPGDTQYF. Full variable domain (remainder filled in from reference TRBV5-5 and TRBJ2-3): DAGVTQSPTHLIKTRGQQVTLRCSPISGHKSVSWYQQVLGQGPQFIFQYYEKEERGRGNFPDRFSARQFPNYSSELNVNALLLGDSALYLCASSLEAPGDTQYFGPGTRLTVL.

The chain links TRBV7-3 to TRBJ1-4; no reliable D call. The CDR3 loop spans 15 amino acids. Deletions cut 3 bases from V and 4 bases from J, with 12 bases between. Germline CDR1 reads SGHTA; CDR2 reads FQGTGA. CDR3 residues: CASSFSGRLNEKLFF. As DNA, the CDR3 is TGTGCCAGCAGCTTCAGCGGACGGCTTAATGAAAAACTGTTTTTT.

This chain joins TRBV7-2 and TRBJ2-7; TRBD2 matches 7 bases. The CDR3 contains 14 residues. CDR1 and CDR2 from the germline V gene are SGHTA and FQGNSA. The V and J ends lost 0 bases and 2 bases, in that order; junction bases with no gene match: 1. CDR3 sequence reads: CASSLASGAYEQYF. In nucleotides, the CDR3 is TGTGCCAGCAGCTTAGCGAGCGGGGCCTACGAGCAGTACTTC.